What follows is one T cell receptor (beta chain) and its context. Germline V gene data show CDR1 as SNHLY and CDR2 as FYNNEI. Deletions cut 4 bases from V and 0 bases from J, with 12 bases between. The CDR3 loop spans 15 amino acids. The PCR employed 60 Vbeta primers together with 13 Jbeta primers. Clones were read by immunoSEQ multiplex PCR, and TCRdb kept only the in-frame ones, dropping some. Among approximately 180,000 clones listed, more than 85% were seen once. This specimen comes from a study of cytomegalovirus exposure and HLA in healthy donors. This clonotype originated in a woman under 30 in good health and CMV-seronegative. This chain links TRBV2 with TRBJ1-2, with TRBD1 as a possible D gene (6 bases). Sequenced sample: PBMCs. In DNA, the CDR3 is TGTGCCAGCAGTGCGGGGACACCGGCTAACTATGGCTACACCTTC. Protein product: CASSAGTPANYGYTF.